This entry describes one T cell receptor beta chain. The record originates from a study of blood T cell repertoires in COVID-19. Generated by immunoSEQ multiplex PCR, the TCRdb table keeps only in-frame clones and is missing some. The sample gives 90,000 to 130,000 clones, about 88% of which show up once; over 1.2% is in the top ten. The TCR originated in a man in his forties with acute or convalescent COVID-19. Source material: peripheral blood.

The CDR3 nucleotides read TGTGCCTGGGCCGGGACTAGTTTTTCGAAGGAGACCCAGTACTTC. Translation gives CAWAGTSFSKETQYF. The V call is TRBV30, the J call TRBJ2-5, with 8 bases matching TRBD2. CDR1 is GTSNPN, CDR2 SVGIG, per germline (reference sequence). CDR3 length: 15 amino acids. V lost 5 bases to trimming and J lost 5 bases; unmatched junction nucleotides: 13.